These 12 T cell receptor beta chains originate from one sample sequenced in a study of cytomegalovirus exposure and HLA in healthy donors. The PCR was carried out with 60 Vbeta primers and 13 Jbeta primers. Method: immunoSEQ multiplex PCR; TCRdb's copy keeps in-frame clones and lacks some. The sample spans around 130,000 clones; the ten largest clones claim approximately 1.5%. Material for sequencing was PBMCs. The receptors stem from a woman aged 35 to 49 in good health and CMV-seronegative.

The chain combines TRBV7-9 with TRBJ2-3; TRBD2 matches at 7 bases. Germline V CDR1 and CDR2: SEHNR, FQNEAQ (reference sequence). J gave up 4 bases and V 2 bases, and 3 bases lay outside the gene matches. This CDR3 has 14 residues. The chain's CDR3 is CASSLSGEADTQYF. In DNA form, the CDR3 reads TGTGCCAGCAGCTTAAGCGGGGAGGCAGATACGCAGTATTTT.

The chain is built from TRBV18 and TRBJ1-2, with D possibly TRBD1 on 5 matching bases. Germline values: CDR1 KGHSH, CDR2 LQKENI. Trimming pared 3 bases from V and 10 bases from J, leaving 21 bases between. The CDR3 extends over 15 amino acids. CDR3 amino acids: CASSPWGREEEDYTF. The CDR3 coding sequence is TGTGCCAGCTCACCGTGGGGCAGGGAGGAAGAAGACTACACCTTC.

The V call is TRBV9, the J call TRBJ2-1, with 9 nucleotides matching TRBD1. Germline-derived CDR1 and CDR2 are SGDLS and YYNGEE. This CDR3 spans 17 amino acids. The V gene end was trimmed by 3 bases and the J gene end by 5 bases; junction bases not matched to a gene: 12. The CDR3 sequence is CASSARGTGPLDNEQFF. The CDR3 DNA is TGTGCCAGCAGCGCCCGGGGGACAGGGCCTTTAGACAATGAGCAGTTCTTC.

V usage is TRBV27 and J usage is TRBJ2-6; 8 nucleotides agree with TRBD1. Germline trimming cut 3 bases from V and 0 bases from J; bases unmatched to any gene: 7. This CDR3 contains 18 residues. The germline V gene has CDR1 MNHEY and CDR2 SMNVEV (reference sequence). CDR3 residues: CASSFSVTGASGANVLTF. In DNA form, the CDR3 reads TGTGCCAGCAGTTTTAGTGTGACAGGGGCCTCTGGGGCCAACGTCCTGACTTTC.

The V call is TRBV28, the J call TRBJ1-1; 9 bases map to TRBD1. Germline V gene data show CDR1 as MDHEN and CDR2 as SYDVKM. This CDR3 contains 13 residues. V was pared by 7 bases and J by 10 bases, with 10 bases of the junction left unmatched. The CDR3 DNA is TGTGCCAGCACTCCGGGACAGGGTAGACGAGCTTTCTTT. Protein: CASTPGQGRRAFF. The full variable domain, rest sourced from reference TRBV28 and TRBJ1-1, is DVKVTQSSRYLVKRTGEKVFLECVQDMDHENMFWYRQDPGLGLRLIYFSYDVKMKEKGDIPEGYSVSREKKERFSLILESASTNQTSMYLCASTPGQGRRAFFGQGTRLTVV.

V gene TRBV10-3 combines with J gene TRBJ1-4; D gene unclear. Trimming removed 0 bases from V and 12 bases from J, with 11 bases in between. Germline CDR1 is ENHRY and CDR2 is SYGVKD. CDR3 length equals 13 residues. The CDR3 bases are TGTGCCATCAGTGAGTCGGGCCAGGAGGAACTGTTTTTT. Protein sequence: CAISESGQEELFF.

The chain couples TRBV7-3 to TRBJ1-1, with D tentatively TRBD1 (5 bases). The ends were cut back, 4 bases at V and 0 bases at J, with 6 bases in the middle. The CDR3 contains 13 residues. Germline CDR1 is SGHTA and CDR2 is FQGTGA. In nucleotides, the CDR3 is TGTGCCAGCAGCTCCAGGGTGAACACTGAAGCTTTCTTT. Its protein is CASSSRVNTEAFF.

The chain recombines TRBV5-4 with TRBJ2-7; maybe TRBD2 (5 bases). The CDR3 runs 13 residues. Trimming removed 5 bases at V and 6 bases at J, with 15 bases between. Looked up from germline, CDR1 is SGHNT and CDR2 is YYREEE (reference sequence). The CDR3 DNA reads TGTGCCAGCAGTAGGACCCGAGGGCGCGAGCAGTACTTC. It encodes CASSRTRGREQYF.

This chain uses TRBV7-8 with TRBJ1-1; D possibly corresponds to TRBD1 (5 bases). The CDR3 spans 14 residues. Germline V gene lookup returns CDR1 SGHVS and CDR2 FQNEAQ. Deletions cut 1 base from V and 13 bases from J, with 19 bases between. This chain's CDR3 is CASSLEFSRVKFFF. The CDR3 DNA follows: TGTGCCAGCAGCTTAGAGTTCAGCAGGGTGAAGTTTTTCTTT.

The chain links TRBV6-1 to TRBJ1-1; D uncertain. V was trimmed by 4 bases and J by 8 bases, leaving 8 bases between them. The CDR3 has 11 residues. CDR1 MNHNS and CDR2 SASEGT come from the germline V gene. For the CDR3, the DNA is TGTGCCAGCAGTGGGAGTAGCGAAGCTTTCTTT. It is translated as CASSGSSEAFF.

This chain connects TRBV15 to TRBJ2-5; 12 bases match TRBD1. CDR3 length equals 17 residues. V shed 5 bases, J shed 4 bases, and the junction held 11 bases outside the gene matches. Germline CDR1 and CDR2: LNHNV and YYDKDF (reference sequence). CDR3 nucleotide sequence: TGTGCCACCAGCCGCGGAGCTGGGACAGGGGGCCGAGAGACCCAGTACTTC. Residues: CATSRGAGTGGRETQYF.

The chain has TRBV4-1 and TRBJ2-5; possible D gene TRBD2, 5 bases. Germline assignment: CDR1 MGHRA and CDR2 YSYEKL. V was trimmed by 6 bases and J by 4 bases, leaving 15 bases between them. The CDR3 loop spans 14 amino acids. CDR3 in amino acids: CASSTPRDRETQYF. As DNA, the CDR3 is TGCGCCAGCAGTACCCCACGGGATCGAGAGACCCAGTACTTC.